This TCR beta chain was sequenced during a study of T cell responses to AZD1222 COVID-19 vaccine. Study background: Both about-4-week and about-12-week second-dose recipients were combined. Study-level findings and limits: Seropositive AZD1222 recipients at baseline numbered only five or six.

Comment on this clone: Antigen unknown.

The protocol was immunoSEQ multiplex PCR, while the TCRdb copy is restricted to in-frame clones and leaves out a portion. The repertoire holds 110,000 to 150,000 clones, with 70% to 90% as singletons. From germline, CDR1 is LNHDA and CDR2 SQIVND (reference sequence). This CDR3 spans 13 amino acids. V lost 6 bases, J lost 1 base, and 9 bases lay in between. V is TRBV19 and J is TRBJ1-1; weak D call: TRBD1 (6 bases). This TCR derives from an adult in good health. The sequences come from peripheral blood, collected on day 0 of AZD1222 vaccination. For the CDR3, the DNA is TGTGCCAGTAGGTCGACAGGGAACACTGAAGCTTTCTTT. This gives the protein CASRSTGNTEAFF.